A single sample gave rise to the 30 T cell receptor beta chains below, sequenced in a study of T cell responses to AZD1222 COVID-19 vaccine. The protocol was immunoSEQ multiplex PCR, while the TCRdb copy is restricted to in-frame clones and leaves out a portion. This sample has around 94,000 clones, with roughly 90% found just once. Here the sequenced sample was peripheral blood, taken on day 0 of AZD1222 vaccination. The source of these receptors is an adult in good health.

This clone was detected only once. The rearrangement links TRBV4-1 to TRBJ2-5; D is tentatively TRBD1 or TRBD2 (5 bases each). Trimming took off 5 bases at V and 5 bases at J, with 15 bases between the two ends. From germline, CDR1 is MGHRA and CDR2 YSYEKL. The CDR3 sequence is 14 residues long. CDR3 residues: CASSLRGAGETQYF. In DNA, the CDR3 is TGCGCCAGCAGCTTGAGGGGCGCAGGTGAGACCCAGTACTTC.

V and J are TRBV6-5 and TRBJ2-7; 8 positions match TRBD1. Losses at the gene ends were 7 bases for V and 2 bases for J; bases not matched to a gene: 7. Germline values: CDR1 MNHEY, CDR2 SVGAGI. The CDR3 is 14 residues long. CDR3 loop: CASTAGTGPYEQYF. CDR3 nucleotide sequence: TGTGCCAGCACCGCCGGGACAGGACCCTACGAGCAGTACTTC.

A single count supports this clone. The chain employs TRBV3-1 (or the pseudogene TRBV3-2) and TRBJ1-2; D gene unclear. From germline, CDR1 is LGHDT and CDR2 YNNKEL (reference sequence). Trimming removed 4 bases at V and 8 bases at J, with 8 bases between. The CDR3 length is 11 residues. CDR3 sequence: CASSLGRGYTF. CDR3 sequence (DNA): TGTGCCAGCAGCCTTGGACGGGGCTACACCTTC.

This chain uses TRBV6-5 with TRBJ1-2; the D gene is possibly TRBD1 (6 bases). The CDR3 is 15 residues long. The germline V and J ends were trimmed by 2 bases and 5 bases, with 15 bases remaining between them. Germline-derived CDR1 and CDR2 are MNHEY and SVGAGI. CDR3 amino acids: CASSYPPTGAYGYTF. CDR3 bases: TGTGCCAGCAGTTACCCCCCGACAGGAGCATATGGCTACACCTTC.

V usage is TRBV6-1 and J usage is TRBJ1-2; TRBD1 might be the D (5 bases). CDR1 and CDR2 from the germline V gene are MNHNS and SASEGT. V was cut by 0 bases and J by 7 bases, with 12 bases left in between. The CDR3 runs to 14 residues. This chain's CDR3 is CASSEAGAEGGYTF. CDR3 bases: TGTGCCAGCAGTGAAGCAGGGGCGGAGGGTGGCTACACCTTC.

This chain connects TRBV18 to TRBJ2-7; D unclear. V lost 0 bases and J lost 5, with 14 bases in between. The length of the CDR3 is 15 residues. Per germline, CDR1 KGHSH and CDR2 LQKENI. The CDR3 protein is CASSPPLGTFHEQYF. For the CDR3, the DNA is TGTGCCAGCTCACCACCGTTAGGCACCTTCCACGAGCAGTACTTC.

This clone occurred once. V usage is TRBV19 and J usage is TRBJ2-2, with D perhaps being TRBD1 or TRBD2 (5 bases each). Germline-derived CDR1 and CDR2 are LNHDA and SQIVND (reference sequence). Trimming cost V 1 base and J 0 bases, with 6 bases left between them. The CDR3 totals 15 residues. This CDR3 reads CASSIGGANTGELFF. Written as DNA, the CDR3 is TGTGCCAGTAGTATAGGAGGGGCGAACACCGGGGAGCTGTTTTTT.

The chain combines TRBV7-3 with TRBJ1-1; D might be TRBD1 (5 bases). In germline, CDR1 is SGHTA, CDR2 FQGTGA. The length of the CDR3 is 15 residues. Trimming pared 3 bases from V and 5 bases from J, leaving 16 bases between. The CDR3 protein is CASSFTLSTVTEAFF. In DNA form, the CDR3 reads TGTGCCAGCAGCTTTACTTTGTCGACAGTAACTGAAGCTTTCTTT.

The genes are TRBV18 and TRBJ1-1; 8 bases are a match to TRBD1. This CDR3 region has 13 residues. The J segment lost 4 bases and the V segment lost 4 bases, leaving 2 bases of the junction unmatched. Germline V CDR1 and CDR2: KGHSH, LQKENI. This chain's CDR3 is CASSRTGTTEAFF. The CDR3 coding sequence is TGTGCCAGCTCACGGACAGGGACCACTGAAGCTTTCTTT.

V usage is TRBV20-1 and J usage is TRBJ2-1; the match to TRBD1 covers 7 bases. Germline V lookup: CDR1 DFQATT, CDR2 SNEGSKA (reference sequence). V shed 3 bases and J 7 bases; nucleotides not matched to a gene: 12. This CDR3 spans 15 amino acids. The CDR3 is CSASSNRGPGNEQFF. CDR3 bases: TGCAGTGCTAGTTCGAATAGGGGGCCGGGAAATGAGCAGTTCTTC.

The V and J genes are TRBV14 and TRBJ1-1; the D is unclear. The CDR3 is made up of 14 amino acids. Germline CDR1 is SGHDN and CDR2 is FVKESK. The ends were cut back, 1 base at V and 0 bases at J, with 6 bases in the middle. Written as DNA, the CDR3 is TGTGCCAGCAGCCAAGGCGCAGTGAACACTGAAGCTTTCTTT. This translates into CASSQGAVNTEAFF.

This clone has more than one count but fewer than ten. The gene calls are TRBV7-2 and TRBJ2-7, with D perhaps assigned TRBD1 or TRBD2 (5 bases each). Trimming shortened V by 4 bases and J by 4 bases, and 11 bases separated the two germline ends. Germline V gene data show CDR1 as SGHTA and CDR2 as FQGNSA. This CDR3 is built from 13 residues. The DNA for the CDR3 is TGTGCCAGCAGCTCCCGGGACGGATACGAGCAGTACTTC. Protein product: CASSSRDGYEQYF.

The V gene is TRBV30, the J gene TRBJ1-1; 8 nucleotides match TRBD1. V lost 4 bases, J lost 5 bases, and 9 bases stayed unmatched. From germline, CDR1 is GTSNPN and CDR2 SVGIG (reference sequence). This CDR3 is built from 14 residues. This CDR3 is CAWILDRGGTEAFF. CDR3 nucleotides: TGTGCCTGGATCCTCGACAGGGGCGGTACTGAAGCTTTCTTT.

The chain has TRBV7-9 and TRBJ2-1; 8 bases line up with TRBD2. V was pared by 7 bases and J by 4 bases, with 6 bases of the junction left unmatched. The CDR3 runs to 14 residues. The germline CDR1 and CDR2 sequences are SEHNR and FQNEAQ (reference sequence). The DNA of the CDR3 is TGTGCCAGCACCTACGGGGGGGAGTACAATGAGCAGTTCTTC. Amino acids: CASTYGGEYNEQFF.

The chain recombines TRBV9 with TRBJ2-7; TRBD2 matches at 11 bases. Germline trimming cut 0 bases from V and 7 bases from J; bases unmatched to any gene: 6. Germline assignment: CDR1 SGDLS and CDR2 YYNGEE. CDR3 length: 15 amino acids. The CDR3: CASSVDTSGGREQYF. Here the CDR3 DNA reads TGTGCCAGCAGCGTAGATACTAGCGGGGGTAGAGAGCAGTACTTC.

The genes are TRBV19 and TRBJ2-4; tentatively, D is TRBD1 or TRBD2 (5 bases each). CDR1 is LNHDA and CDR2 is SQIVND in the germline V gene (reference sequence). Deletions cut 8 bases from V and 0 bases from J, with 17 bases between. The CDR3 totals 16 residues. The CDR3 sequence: CASSGTVKLAKNIQYF. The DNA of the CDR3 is TGTGCCAGTTCCGGGACCGTTAAATTAGCCAAAAACATTCAGTACTTC.

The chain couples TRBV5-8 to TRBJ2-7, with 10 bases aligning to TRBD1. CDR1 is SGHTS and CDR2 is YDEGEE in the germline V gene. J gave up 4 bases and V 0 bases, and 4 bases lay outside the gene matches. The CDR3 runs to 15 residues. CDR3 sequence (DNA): TGTGCCAGCAGCTTGGCCGGGACAGGGGCGTACGAGCAGTACTTC. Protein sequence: CASSLAGTGAYEQYF.

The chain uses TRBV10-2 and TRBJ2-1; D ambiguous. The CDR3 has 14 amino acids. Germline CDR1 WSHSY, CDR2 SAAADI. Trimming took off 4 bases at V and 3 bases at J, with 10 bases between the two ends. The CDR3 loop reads CASSVSTDYNEQFF. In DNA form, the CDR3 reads TGCGCCAGCAGTGTGAGTACGGACTACAATGAGCAGTTCTTC.

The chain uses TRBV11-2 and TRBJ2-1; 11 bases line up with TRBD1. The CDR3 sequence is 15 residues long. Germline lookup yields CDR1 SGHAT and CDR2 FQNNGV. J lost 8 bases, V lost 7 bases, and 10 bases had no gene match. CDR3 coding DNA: TGTGCCAGCACCCTGGACAGGGGGCTAGGGGATGAGCAGTTCTTC. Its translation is CASTLDRGLGDEQFF.

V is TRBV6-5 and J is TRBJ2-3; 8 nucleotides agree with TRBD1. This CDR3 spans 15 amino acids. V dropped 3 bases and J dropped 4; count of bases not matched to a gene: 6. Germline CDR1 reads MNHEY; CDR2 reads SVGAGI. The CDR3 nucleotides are TGTGCCAGCAGTTATCAGGGGGCGCGTTCAGATACGCAGTATTTT. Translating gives CASSYQGARSDTQYF.

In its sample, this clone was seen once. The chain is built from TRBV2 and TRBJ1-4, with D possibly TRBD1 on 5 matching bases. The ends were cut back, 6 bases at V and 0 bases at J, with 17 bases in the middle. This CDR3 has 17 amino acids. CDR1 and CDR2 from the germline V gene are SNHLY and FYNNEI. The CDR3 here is CASRDPGTLTTNEKLFF. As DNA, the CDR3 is TGTGCCAGCAGAGACCCAGGGACGCTGACAACTAATGAAAAACTGTTTTTT. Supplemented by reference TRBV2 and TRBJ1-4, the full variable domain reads EPEVTQTPSHQVTQMGQEVILRCVPISNHLYFYWYRQILGQKVEFLVSFYNNEISEKSEIFDDQFSVERPDGSNFTLKIRSTKLEDSAMYFCASRDPGTLTTNEKLFFGSGTQLSVL.

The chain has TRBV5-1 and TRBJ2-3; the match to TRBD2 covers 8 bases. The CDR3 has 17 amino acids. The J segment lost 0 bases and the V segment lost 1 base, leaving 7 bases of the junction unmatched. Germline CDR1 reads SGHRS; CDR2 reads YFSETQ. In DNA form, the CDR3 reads TGCGCCAGCAGCTTGCCCTTAGCGGGATCTAGCACAGATACGCAGTATTTT. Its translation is CASSLPLAGSSTDTQYF.

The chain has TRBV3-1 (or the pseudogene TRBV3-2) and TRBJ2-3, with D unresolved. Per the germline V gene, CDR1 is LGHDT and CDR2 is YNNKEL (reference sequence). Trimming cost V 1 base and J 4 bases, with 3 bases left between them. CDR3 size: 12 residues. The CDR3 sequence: CASSQGPDTQYF. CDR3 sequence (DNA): TGTGCCAGCAGCCAAGGCCCAGATACGCAGTATTTT.

In DNA form, the CDR3 reads TGTGCCAGCAGCTTACCGGGGGCTCTCTACGAGCAGTACTTC. This encodes CASSLPGALYEQYF. The gene calls are TRBV5-6 and TRBJ2-7; D may be TRBD1 or TRBD2 (6 bases each). V was pared by 2 bases and J by 3 bases, with 12 bases between. CDR1 SGHDT and CDR2 YYEEEE come from the germline V gene. The CDR3 runs 14 residues.

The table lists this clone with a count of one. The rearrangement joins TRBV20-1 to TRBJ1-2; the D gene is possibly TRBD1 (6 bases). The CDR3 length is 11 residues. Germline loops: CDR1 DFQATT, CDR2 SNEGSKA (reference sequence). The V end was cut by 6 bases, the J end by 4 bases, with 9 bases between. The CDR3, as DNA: TGCAGTGCCGTGGACAGCTATGGCTACACCTTC. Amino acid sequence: CSAVDSYGYTF.

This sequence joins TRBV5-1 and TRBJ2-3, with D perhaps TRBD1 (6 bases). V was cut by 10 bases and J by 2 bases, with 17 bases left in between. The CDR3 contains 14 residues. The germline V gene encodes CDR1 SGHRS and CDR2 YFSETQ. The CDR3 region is CAQVKRTDTDTQYF. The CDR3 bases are TGCGCCCAAGTCAAAAGGACAGACACAGATACGCAGTATTTT.

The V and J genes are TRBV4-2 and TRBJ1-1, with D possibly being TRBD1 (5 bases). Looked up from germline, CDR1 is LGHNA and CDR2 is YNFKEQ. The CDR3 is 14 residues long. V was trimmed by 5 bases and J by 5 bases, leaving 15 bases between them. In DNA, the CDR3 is TGTGCCAGCAGCAGGGACCATCCGGGGACTGAAGCTTTCTTT. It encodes CASSRDHPGTEAFF.

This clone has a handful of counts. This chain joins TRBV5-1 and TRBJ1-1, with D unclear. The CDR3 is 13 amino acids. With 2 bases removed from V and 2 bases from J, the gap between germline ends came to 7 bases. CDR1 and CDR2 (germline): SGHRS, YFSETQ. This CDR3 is CASSFNTNTEAFF. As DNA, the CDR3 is TGCGCCAGCAGCTTCAATACTAACACTGAAGCTTTCTTT.

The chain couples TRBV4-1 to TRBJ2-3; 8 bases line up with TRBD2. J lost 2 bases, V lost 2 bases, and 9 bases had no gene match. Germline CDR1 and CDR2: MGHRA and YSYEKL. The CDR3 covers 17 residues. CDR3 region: CASSQSPSGGSTDTQYF. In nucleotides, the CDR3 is TGCGCCAGCAGCCAATCCCCAAGCGGGGGATCCACAGATACGCAGTATTTT.

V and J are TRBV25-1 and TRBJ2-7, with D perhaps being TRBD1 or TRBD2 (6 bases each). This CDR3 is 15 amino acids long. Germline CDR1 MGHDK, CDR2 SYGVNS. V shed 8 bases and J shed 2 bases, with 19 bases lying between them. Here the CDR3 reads CASAPAGGRAYEQYF. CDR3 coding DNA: TGTGCCAGCGCCCCAGCCGGGGGCAGAGCCTACGAGCAGTACTTC.